These 4 T cell receptor beta chains were sequenced from one sample in a study of control samples from healthy donors and cancer patients. Assay: immunoSEQ multiplex PCR; the TCRdb copy retains only in-frame clones and omits some. Of roughly 120,000 clones in the sample, roughly 95% are singletons; the top ten hold roughly 4%. The specimen was blood. Receptors originate from a young man in good health.

The rearrangement joins TRBV7-9 to TRBJ1-5, with 9 bases matching TRBD1. The length of the CDR3 is 15 residues. J gave up 4 bases and V 8 bases, and 9 bases lay outside the gene matches. Germline-derived CDR1 and CDR2 are SEHNR and FQNEAQ (reference sequence). The CDR3 nucleotides are TGTGCCAGCGCCGTCGGGACAGGGAGTAATCAGCCCCAGCATTTT. It specifies CASAVGTGSNQPQHF.

This rearrangement joins TRBV18 to TRBJ1-2; 7 bases map to TRBD1. This CDR3 spans 15 amino acids. Germline V lookup: CDR1 KGHSH, CDR2 LQKENI. V trimming: 10 bases; J trimming: 1 base; junction bases outside the gene matches: 12. The CDR3 is CATEDRQGNNYGYTF. CDR3 DNA: TGTGCCACCGAGGACCGACAGGGTAATAACTATGGCTACACCTTC.

The genes are TRBV5-1 and TRBJ1-1, with a tentative D call TRBD1 (5 bases). Germline V gives CDR1 SGHRS, CDR2 YFSETQ. V shed 4 bases and J shed 5 bases, with 15 bases lying between them. This CDR3 is 14 amino acids long. CDR3 nucleotides: TGCGCCAGCAGCCCCGGACACAGCAGAACTGAAGCTTTCTTT. Its protein is CASSPGHSRTEAFF.

V usage is TRBV4-1 and J usage is TRBJ1-6; 8 nucleotides agree with TRBD1. The junction had 3 bases not matched to a gene; V was cut back by 2 bases and J by 9 bases. The length of the CDR3 is 14 residues. The germline V gene has CDR1 MGHRA and CDR2 YSYEKL. The CDR3 DNA reads TGCGCCAGCAGCCAACAGGGGGCGAGTTCACCCCTCCACTTT. Protein: CASSQQGASSPLHF.